These 23 T cell receptor beta chains originate from one sample sequenced in a study of identical twins. TCRdb processed the 5' RACE reads anew with MiXCR; each CDR3 protein has one entry. The top ten hold around 0.47% of the sample, which has approximately 530,000 distinct CDR3 sequences, about 22% seen once. This same sample was also part of a study on yellow fever vaccine responses in identical twins.

The sequenced material came from CD4+ T cells sorted from blood. The receptors shown here come from a woman aged 18-35 years in good health.

The chain joins TRBV24-1 to TRBJ2-6; possibly TRBD2 for D (7 bases). Germline V gene data show CDR1 as KGHDR and CDR2 as SFDVKD. This CDR3 comprises 15 residues. Trimming left V 4 bases short and J 2 bases short, with 8 bases between. CDR3 in DNA: TGTGCCACCAGTGAGCGGGGGCCTGGGGCCAACGTCCTGACTTTC. This encodes CATSERGPGANVLTF.

This chain uses TRBV5-5 with TRBJ1-1; D ambiguous. This CDR3 is 14 amino acids long. Germline lookup yields CDR1 SGHKS and CDR2 YYEKEE (reference sequence). The germline V and J ends were trimmed by 3 bases and 1 base, with 10 bases remaining between them. The CDR3 DNA follows: TGTGCCAGCAGCTGGAACTTCAAGAACACTGAAGCTTTCTTT. As protein: CASSWNFKNTEAFF.

J is TRBJ2-6 and V is TRBV20-1; 10 bases line up with TRBD1. Germline CDR1 reads DFQATT; CDR2 reads SNEGSKA (reference sequence). The V segment lost 3 bases and the J segment 2 bases; nucleotides outside the gene matches: 16. This CDR3 spans 20 amino acids. CDR3 nucleotides: TGCAGTGCTAGCCCCTTTAGACAGGGGGCTCTACGTCCTGGGGCCAACGTCCTGACTTTC. Translation: CSASPFRQGALRPGANVLTF.

This clonotype has a single count. The rearrangement joins TRBV14 to TRBJ1-2; a possible D gene is TRBD1 (5 bases). The CDR3 length is 13 residues. Trimming removed 6 bases from V and 8 bases from J, with 16 bases in between. Per the germline V gene, CDR1 is SGHDN and CDR2 is FVKESK. CDR3 loop: CASRGGGERGYTF. For the CDR3, the DNA is TGTGCCAGCAGGGGGGGTGGAGAACGCGGCTACACCTTC. Variable domain in full (rest from reference TRBV14 and TRBJ1-2): EAGVTQFPSHSVIEKGQTVTLRCDPISGHDNLYWYRRVMGKEIKFLLHFVKESKQDESGMPNNRFLAERTGGTYSTLKVQPAELEDSGVYFCASRGGGERGYTFGSGTRLTVV.

This chain joins TRBV20-1 and TRBJ2-1; no reliable D call. The CDR3 runs to 12 residues. CDR1 is DFQATT, CDR2 SNEGSKA, per germline (reference sequence). The V and J ends lost 7 bases and 3 bases respectively, with 10 bases between them. The CDR3: CSGARNYNEQFF. The DNA for the CDR3 is TGCAGTGGGGCCCGAAACTACAATGAGCAGTTCTTC.

Only a few counts were recorded for this clonotype. The rearrangement joins TRBV6-1 to TRBJ1-1, with 7 bases identical to TRBD1. Germline CDR1 MNHNS, CDR2 SASEGT. This CDR3 region has 18 residues. After removal of 7 bases from V and 6 bases from J, the junction contained 23 bases not matched to a gene. The CDR3: CASKEKVVKGAGYAEAFF. The CDR3 nucleotides are TGTGCCAGCAAGGAGAAAGTTGTGAAGGGGGCAGGTTACGCTGAAGCTTTCTTT.

This clonotype was picked up a small number of times. The genes are TRBV6-1 and TRBJ2-6; D unresolved. The CDR3 covers 15 residues. Trimming removed 2 bases from V and 1 base from J, with 6 bases in between. Germline V CDR1 and CDR2: MNHNS, SASEGT. The CDR3 nucleotides read TGTGCCAGCAGTGAACAAAGATCTGGGGCCAACGTCCTGACTTTC. Translation: CASSEQRSGANVLTF.

This clonotype has a count of ten or more. The chain couples TRBV7-2 to TRBJ2-1; weak D call: TRBD1 (7 bases). The V gene lost 5 bases and the J gene lost 10 bases, with 12 bases spanning the gap. This CDR3 is 12 amino acids long. The germline CDR1 and CDR2 sequences are SGHTA and FQGNSA. The CDR3, as DNA: TGTGCCAGCAGCCAGGGGGGAGGAGAGCAGTTCTTC. As protein: CASSQGGGEQFF.

J is TRBJ1-1 and V is TRBV11-2; maybe TRBD1 (6 bases). Germline V gene sequence: CDR1 SGHAT, CDR2 FQNNGV. The germline V and J ends were trimmed by 6 bases and 0 bases, with 11 bases remaining between them. The length of the CDR3 is 14 residues. In DNA form, the CDR3 reads TGTGCCAGCAGATGGACAGAGATGAACACTGAAGCTTTCTTT. This sequence encodes CASRWTEMNTEAFF.

The V and J genes are TRBV2 and TRBJ1-5; D is possibly TRBD1 (6 bases). The germline gives CDR1 SNHLY, CDR2 FYNNEI. This CDR3 is built from 15 residues. Between the trimmed V and J ends, which lost 6 bases and 3 bases, there was a span of 15 bases. CDR3 residues: CASRPNREINQPQHF. Here the CDR3 DNA reads TGTGCCAGCAGACCAAACAGGGAGATCAATCAGCCCCAGCATTTT.

The rearrangement uses TRBV5-1 and TRBJ2-2, with 8 bases aligning to TRBD2. CDR1 SGHRS and CDR2 YFSETQ come from the germline V gene. J gave up 0 bases and V 5 bases, and 9 bases lay outside the gene matches. This CDR3 comprises 17 residues. This CDR3 is CASSTLAGIANTGELFF. The CDR3 coding sequence is TGCGCCAGCAGTACCCTAGCGGGTATCGCGAACACCGGGGAGCTGTTTTTT.

This clonotype was counted a few times. The chain combines TRBV25-1 with TRBJ2-7; perhaps TRBD1 as D (5 bases). Between the trimmed V and J ends, which lost 7 bases and 0 bases, there was a span of 10 bases. CDR3 length equals 13 residues. Germline loops: CDR1 MGHDK, CDR2 SYGVNS. The chain's CDR3 is CASILTVSYEQYF. As DNA, the CDR3 is TGTGCCAGCATATTGACAGTCTCCTACGAGCAGTACTTC.

This clonotype was picked up a small number of times. The chain employs TRBV9 and TRBJ2-1, with no clear D. The V gene's germline CDR1 is SGDLS and CDR2 YYNGEE. This CDR3 spans 15 amino acids. The germline V and J ends were trimmed by 0 bases and 3 bases, with 10 bases remaining between them. The CDR3 sequence is CASSVAARDYNEQFF. The CDR3 DNA is TGTGCCAGCAGCGTAGCAGCTAGGGACTACAATGAGCAGTTCTTC.

This chain connects TRBV23-1 to TRBJ2-1, with TRBD2 matching 8 bases. TRBV23-1 is known as an ORF, though its function is uncertain. The CDR3 has 15 residues. Trimming took 3 bases from V and 8 from J; bases not matched to a gene: 9. CDR3 sequence (DNA): TGCGCCAGCAGTCAGCCGGGACTAGTGGGCGATGAGCAGTTCTTC. It translates to CASSQPGLVGDEQFF.

The chain couples TRBV7-9 to TRBJ2-7; tentative D call: TRBD2 (6 bases). Trimming removed 4 bases at V and 5 bases at J, with 18 bases between. Germline loops: CDR1 SEHNR, CDR2 FQNEAQ (reference sequence). The CDR3 length is 15 residues. Here the CDR3 reads CASSYAMGGLDEQYF. CDR3 DNA: TGTGCCAGCAGCTATGCGATGGGGGGTCTCGACGAGCAGTACTTC. Complete variable domain (other parts from reference TRBV7-9 and TRBJ2-7): DTGVSQNPRHKITKRGQNVTFRCDPISEHNRLYWYRQTLGQGPEFLTYFQNEAQLEKSRLLSDRFSAERPKGSFSTLEIQRTEQGDSAMYLCASSYAMGGLDEQYFGPGTRLTVT.

The chain links TRBV7-2 to TRBJ1-1, with no clear D. The germline CDR1 and CDR2 sequences are SGHTA and FQGNSA. V dropped 8 bases and J dropped 1 base, with 14 bases sitting between them. The CDR3 covers 14 residues. DNA of the CDR3: TGTGCCAGCTTAGCCCGGGCGGGGAACACTGAAGCTTTCTTT. As protein: CASLARAGNTEAFF.

The J gene is TRBJ2-1, the V gene TRBV9; TRBD2 might be the D (6 bases). The CDR3 totals 16 residues. Germline V lookup: CDR1 SGDLS, CDR2 YYNGEE. V was trimmed by 4 bases and J by 0 bases, leaving 14 bases between them. In DNA form, the CDR3 reads TGTGCCAGCAGCCCAAGGACTATCGCCTCCTACAATGAGCAGTTCTTC. It encodes CASSPRTIASYNEQFF.

The chain carries TRBV10-2 and TRBJ2-2; 7 bases agree with TRBD2. Germline loops: CDR1 WSHSY, CDR2 SAAADI. The CDR3 has 15 amino acids. This CDR3 is CVSRPSGPNTGELFF. In DNA form, the CDR3 reads TGCGTCTCAAGGCCTAGCGGACCGAACACCGGGGAGCTGTTTTTT.

The chain carries TRBV5-1 and TRBJ2-4; D unresolved. This CDR3 is 13 amino acids long. Germline CDR1 reads SGHRS; CDR2 reads YFSETQ. Trimming took 3 bases from V and 3 from J, leaving 7 bases between them. CDR3 sequence (DNA): TGCGCCAGCAGCTCGGGCCGCAAAAACATTCAGTACTTC. This translates into CASSSGRKNIQYF. Full variable domain (remainder filled in from reference TRBV5-1 and TRBJ2-4): KAGVTQTPRYLIKTRGQQVTLSCSPISGHRSVSWYQQTPGQGLQFLFEYFSETQRNKGNFPGRFSGRQFSNSRSEMNVSTLELGDSALYLCASSSGRKNIQYFGAGTRLSVL.

This clonotype appeared many times. The V and J genes are TRBV7-2 and TRBJ2-1; D call uncertain. This CDR3 has 16 residues. Trimming pared 1 base from V and 0 bases from J, leaving 10 bases between. The germline CDR1 and CDR2 sequences are SGHTA and FQGNSA. CDR3 sequence reads: CASSLVSSSSYNEQFF. CDR3 in DNA: TGTGCCAGCAGCTTAGTCTCATCGAGCTCCTACAATGAGCAGTTCTTC.

The sample holds a few counts of this clonotype. The chain carries TRBV5-1 and TRBJ2-7; weak D call: TRBD2 (6 bases). Germline V CDR1 and CDR2: SGHRS, YFSETQ. The CDR3 is 15 residues long. The V gene lost 1 base and the J gene lost 0 bases, with 11 bases spanning the gap. CDR3 nucleotide sequence: TGCGCCAGCAGCTTGACCGAAGCGGGCTCCTACGAGCAGTACTTC. It encodes CASSLTEAGSYEQYF.

This clonotype was observed a single time. The rearrangement joins TRBV3-1 to TRBJ2-5; D may correspond to TRBD1 or TRBD2 (6 bases each). V gave up 0 bases and J gave up 5 bases, with 16 bases separating them. CDR1 is LGHDT, CDR2 YNNKEL, per germline (reference sequence). This CDR3 contains 16 residues. The CDR3 DNA is TGTGCCAGCAGCCAAGAAAAGGGGGGCGGCCTTGAGACCCAGTACTTC. The encoded protein is CASSQEKGGGLETQYF.

The chain recombines TRBV7-3 with TRBJ1-4; a weak D match, TRBD1 (6 bases). V was pared by 5 bases and J by 7 bases, with 11 bases between. The CDR3 runs to 13 residues. Germline lookup yields CDR1 SGHTA and CDR2 FQGTGA. The CDR3 region has the DNA TGTGCCAGCAGCAAGGGGGTTGGTGAAAAACTGTTTTTT. It is translated as CASSKGVGEKLFF.